A selection of T cell receptor beta chains follows, all from one sample in a study of blood T cell repertoires in COVID-19. Here immunoSEQ multiplex PCR was the method, and the copy in TCRdb shows in-frame clones only, minus some. The top ten clones hold roughly 5.2% of a sample with 150,000 or so clones, around 79% of them seen once. Sequenced: peripheral blood. The receptors here all came from a woman in her seventies with COVID-19, enrolled during active disease. Both conserved end residues are part of each CDR3. Size is omitted from some rows. Given values are once, few, many or a class for expanded clones.

>TRBJ2-3|TRBV4-2|-
CASSQTGTSTDTQYF
>TRBJ1-6|TRBV25-1|-
CASSRQGGNSPLHF
>TRBJ1-4|TRBV28|once
CASSLAGGTNEKLFF
>TRBJ2-1|TRBV5-1|-
CASSLDWGGSYNEQFF
>TRBJ1-5|TRBV24-1|-
CATSDTGGGNQPQHF
>TRBJ1-1|TRBV11-2|-
CASSFRTGVVNTEAFF
>TRBJ2-5|TRBV27|-
CASSYRGGLGIQETQYF
>TRBJ2-7|TRBV29-1|once
CSVTGTPYEQYF
>TRBJ2-1|TRBV25-1|-
CASSADSYNEQFF
>TRBJ2-7|TRBV5-1|-
CASRDSSGGFYEQYF
>TRBJ1-2|TRBV20-1|-
CSATGVYGYTF
>TRBJ2-3|TRBV18|-
CASSPSADTQYF
>TRBJ2-7|TRBV9|-
CASSVGGGGNYEQYF
>TRBJ2-5|TRBV5-4|-
CASNPRAGGRETQYF
>TRBJ1-1|TRBV19|-
CASSKPTGGTDTEAFF
>TRBJ1-1|TRBV19|-
CASSIEGRGNTEAFF
>TRBJ2-7|TRBV27|-
CASSGNSYEQYF
>TRBJ1-5|TRBV19|few
CASSISPTGNQPQHF
>TRBJ1-5|TRBV19|-
CASSIRGQSNQPQHF
>TRBJ2-3|TRBV7-3|-
CASSLMRADTQYF
>TRBJ2-1|TRBV5-8|-
CASSGPTVPGNEQFF
>TRBJ1-2|TRBV19|-
CASTRTGPNYGYTF
>TRBJ1-6|TRBV18|-
CASSPGAANSPLHF
>TRBJ1-1|TRBV30|once
CAGATGLTEAFF
>TRBJ1-6|TRBV5-1|-
CASSSPTGNNSPLHF
>TRBJ2-5|TRBV29-1|-
CSVEGLAGGETQYF
>TRBJ1-6|TRBV6-5|-
CASSYLTRQGLTPLHF
>TRBJ1-6|TRBV6-2/TRBV6-3|-
CASSPPTGANSPLHF
>TRBJ1-2|TRBV7-2|-
CASSLPGAIYGYTF
>TRBJ2-7|TRBV19|-
CASSEGLAVSYEQYF
>TRBJ1-1|TRBV9|-
CASSVGTVNTEAFF
>TRBJ1-1|TRBV10-3|-
CATTPTGANTEAFF
>TRBJ2-2|TRBV5-1|-
CASSLGVANTGELFF
>TRBJ1-3|TRBV7-9|few
CASSSNREGNTIYF
>TRBJ1-4|TRBV5-5|-
CASSFPASTNEKLFF
>TRBJ1-6|TRBV2|-
CASSPGTGRGSPLHF
>TRBJ2-3|TRBV6-2/TRBV6-3|-
CASSYLAIASADTQYF
>TRBJ1-1|TRBV5-6|once
CASSQTEMNTEAFF
>TRBJ2-5|TRBV5-1|-
CASSLGGGAGETQYF
>TRBJ1-2|TRBV19|-
CASSIDGQVGGYTF
>TRBJ1-4|TRBV4-3|-
CASSQGERGRLVGEKLFF
>TRBJ1-2|TRBV3-1/TRBV3-2|-
CASSQGPPDGYTF
>TRBJ1-1|TRBV19|-
CASSSGTGPGTEAFF